This note documents a single TCR beta chain sequence. The sample comes from a study of blood T cell repertoires in COVID-19. About the study: The study drew acute and convalescent COVID-19 samples from the United States, Italy and Spain. From T cells, B-cell-depleted T cells, or PBMCs came the material, which was cDNA or gDNA.

Between the trimmed V and J ends, which lost 3 bases and 2 bases, there was a span of 8 bases. The CDR3 is 15 residues long. Germline V CDR1 and CDR2: SNHLY, FYNNEI. In the original analysis: Estimation of nucleated cell counts relied on the amplification of reference gene primers. Only in-frame clones appear in the TCRdb table, and some are missing; sequencing was by immunoSEQ multiplex PCR. That table is the source of V, J and clone size, and D and trimming were worked out from the DNA. The sample gives some 200,000 clones, roughly 85% of which show up once; about 3% is in the top ten. This TCR came from a man aged 45 to 65 who had recovered from COVID-19. This chain connects TRBV2 to TRBJ2-6, with D uncertain. Input material: peripheral blood. The CDR3 DNA follows: TGTGCCAGCAGTGACCGCGCGACTGGGGCCAACGTCCTGACTTTC. Translating gives CASSDRATGANVLTF.